Each of the 8 T cell receptor beta chains below was sequenced from the same sample in a study of blood T cell repertoires in COVID-19. Sequenced by immunoSEQ multiplex PCR; TCRdb stores in-frame clones only, minus some. The sample records hundreds of thousands of clones, roughly 89% being singletons. Sample: peripheral blood. These TCRs come from a woman aged 18-30 years who had recovered from COVID-19.

The genes are TRBV12-3 or TRBV12-4 and TRBJ2-1, with 10 bases identical to TRBD2. Losses at the gene ends were 10 bases for V and 9 bases for J; bases not matched to a gene: 9. There are 13 residues in the CDR3. CDR3 residues: CATALAGIGEQFF. CDR3 DNA sequence: TGTGCCACGGCACTAGCGGGAATCGGTGAGCAGTTCTTC.

This rearrangement joins TRBV29-1 to TRBJ1-2; a weak D match, TRBD1 (6 bases). V lost 3 bases and J lost 6, with 14 bases in between. Looked up from germline, CDR1 is SQVTM and CDR2 is ANQGSEA. The CDR3 extends over 13 amino acids. CDR3 region: CSVDFGGHNGYTF. The CDR3 nucleotides read TGCAGCGTTGACTTCGGGGGGCATAATGGCTACACCTTC.

This clone was counted a few times. The sample contains more than one DNA sequence encoding this CDR3. In DNA, the CDR3 is TGTGCCAGCAGCTTAGGCGGGCATCAGCCCCAGCATTTT. It encodes CASSLGGHQPQHF. The V call is TRBV7-9, the J call TRBJ1-5; D unresolved. V was pared by 1 base and J by 5 bases, with 6 bases between. Germline V gene data show CDR1 as SEHNR and CDR2 as FQNEAQ (reference sequence). This CDR3 spans 13 amino acids.

DNA for the CDR3: TGTGCCAGCACCCAACTTGGACAGGCAAGTCAGCCCCAGCATTTT. Amino acid sequence: CASTQLGQASQPQHF. The gene calls are TRBV28 and TRBJ1-5; 7 bases are shared with TRBD1. The CDR3 length is 15 residues. Germline lookup yields CDR1 MDHEN and CDR2 SYDVKM. The V and J ends lost 7 bases and 6 bases, in that order; junction bases with no gene match: 12.

CDR3 nucleotide sequence: TGTGCCAGCAGTGGGCCAGCGGGAGTTTTCGAGCAGTACGTC. Translation gives CASSGPAGVFEQYV. The chain links TRBV6-4 to TRBJ2-7, with TRBD2 matching over 8 bases. Trimming removed 4 bases from V and 6 bases from J; junction bases left unmatched: 8. CDR1 and CDR2 from the germline V gene are MRHNA and SNTAGT. This CDR3 spans 14 amino acids.

This rearrangement joins TRBV6-2 or TRBV6-3 to TRBJ1-5; TRBD1 agrees at 7 bases. The CDR3 has 15 residues. The germline CDR1 and CDR2 sequences are MNHEY and SVGEGT. The J segment lost 4 bases and the V segment lost 5 bases, leaving 8 bases of the junction unmatched. Here the CDR3 reads CASSPTGFRNQPQHF. CDR3 sequence (DNA): TGTGCCAGCAGTCCGACAGGGTTTCGAAATCAGCCCCAGCATTTT.

This rearrangement joins TRBV11-3 to TRBJ1-1, with D possibly TRBD1 on 5 matching bases. Trimming removed 6 bases at V and 1 base at J, with 18 bases between. Germline CDR1 SGHNT, CDR2 YENEEA. This CDR3 has 16 residues. The CDR3 protein is CASRPRLGPSNTEAFF. DNA for the CDR3: TGTGCCAGCAGACCCCGATTGGGGCCCTCGAACACTGAAGCTTTCTTT. Using reference TRBV11-3 and TRBJ1-1 for the parts outside the CDR3, the full variable domain is EAGVVQSPRYKIIEKKQPVAFWCNPISGHNTLYWYLQNLGQGPELLIRYENEEAVDDSQLPKDRFSAERLKGVDSTLKIQPAELGDSAVYLCASRPRLGPSNTEAFFGQGTRLTVV.

This clone was found once. This rearrangement joins TRBV5-1 to TRBJ2-1; TRBD2 agrees at 9 bases. The V segment lost 0 bases and the J segment 14 bases; nucleotides outside the gene matches: 15. Germline lookup yields CDR1 SGHRS and CDR2 YFSETQ. The CDR3 consists of 16 residues. The CDR3 coding sequence is TGCGCCAGCAGCTTGGCTAGCGGGATAACCCCCACCCCTAAGTTCTTC. Translation gives CASSLASGITPTPKFF.